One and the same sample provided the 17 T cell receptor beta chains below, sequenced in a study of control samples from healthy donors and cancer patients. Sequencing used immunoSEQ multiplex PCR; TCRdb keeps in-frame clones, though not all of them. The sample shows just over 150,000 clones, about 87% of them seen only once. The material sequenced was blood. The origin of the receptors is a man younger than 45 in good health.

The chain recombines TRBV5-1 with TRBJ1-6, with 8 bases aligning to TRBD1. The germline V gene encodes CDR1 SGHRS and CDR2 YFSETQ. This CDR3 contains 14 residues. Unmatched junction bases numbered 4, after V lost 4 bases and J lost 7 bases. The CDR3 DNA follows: TGCGCCAGCAGCCGACAGGGGCAAAATTCACCCCTCCACTTT. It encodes CASSRQGQNSPLHF.

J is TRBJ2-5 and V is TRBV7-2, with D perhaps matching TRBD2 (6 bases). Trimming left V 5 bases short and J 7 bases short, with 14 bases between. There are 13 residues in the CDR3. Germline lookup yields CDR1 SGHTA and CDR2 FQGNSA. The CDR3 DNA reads TGTGCCAGCAGCCCAGGAGGGCCGGGGACCCAGTACTTC. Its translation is CASSPGGPGTQYF.

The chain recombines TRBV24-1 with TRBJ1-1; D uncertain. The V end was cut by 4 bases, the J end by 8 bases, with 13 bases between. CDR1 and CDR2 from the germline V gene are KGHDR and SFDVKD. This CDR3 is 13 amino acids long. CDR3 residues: CATSERDRSEAFF. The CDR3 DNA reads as TGTGCCACCAGTGAACGTGACCGATCGGAAGCTTTCTTT.

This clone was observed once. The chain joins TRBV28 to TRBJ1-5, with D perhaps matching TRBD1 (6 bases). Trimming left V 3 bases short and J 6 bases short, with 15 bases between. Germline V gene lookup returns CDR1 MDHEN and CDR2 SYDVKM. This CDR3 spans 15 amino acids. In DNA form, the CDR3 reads TGTGCCAGCAGTTTTCAGGGGCGTTTCGGTCAGCCCCAGCATTTT. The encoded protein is CASSFQGRFGQPQHF.

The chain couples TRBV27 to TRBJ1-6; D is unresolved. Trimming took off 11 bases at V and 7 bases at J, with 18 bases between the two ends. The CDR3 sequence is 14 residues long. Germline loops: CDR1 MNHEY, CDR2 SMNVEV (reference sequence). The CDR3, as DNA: TGTGCCTCCAAGGGTGTGCCCCCGAATTCACCCCTCCACTTT. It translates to CASKGVPPNSPLHF.

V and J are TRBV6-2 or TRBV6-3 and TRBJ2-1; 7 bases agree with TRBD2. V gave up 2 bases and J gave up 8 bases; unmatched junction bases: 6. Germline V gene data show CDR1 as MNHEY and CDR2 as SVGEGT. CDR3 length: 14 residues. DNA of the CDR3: TGTGCCAGCAGTTACCTCCGACTAGCCGATGAGCAGTTCTTC. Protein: CASSYLRLADEQFF.

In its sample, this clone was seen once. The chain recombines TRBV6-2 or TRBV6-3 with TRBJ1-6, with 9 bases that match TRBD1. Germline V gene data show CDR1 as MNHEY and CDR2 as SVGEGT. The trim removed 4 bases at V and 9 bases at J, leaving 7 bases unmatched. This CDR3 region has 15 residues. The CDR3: CASSFDRGAISPLHF. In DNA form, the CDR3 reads TGTGCCAGCAGTTTCGACAGGGGGGCCATTTCACCCCTCCACTTT.

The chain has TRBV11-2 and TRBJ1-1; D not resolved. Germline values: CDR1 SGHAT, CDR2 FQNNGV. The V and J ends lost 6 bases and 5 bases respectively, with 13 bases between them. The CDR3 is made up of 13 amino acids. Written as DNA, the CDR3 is TGTGCCAGCAGACTCGACGGCTTTACTGAAGCTTTCTTT. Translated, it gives CASRLDGFTEAFF.

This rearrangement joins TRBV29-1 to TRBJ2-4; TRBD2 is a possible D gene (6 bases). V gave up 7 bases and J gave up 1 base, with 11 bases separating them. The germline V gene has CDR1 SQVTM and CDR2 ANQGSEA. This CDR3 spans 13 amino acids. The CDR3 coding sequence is TGCAGCGCCACGGGACTTGCCAAAAACATTCAGTACTTC. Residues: CSATGLAKNIQYF.

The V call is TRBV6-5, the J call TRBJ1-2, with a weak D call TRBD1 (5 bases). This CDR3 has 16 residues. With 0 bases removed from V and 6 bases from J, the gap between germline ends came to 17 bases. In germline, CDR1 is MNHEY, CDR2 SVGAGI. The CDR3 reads CASSYSSSVGVHGYTF. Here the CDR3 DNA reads TGTGCCAGCAGTTACTCGAGTTCCGTAGGGGTTCATGGCTACACCTTC.

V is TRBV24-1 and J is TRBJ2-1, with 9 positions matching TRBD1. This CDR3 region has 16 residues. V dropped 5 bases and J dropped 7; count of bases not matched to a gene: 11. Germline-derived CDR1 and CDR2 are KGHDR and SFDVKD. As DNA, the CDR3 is TGTGCCACCAGTGGAGGGGGACAGGGACGTATGAATGAGCAGTTCTTC. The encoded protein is CATSGGGQGRMNEQFF.

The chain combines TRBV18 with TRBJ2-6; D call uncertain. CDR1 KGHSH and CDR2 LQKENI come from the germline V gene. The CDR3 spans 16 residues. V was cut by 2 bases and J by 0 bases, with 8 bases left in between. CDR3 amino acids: CASSPRESSGANVLTF. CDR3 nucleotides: TGTGCCAGCTCACCAAGGGAATCCTCTGGGGCCAACGTCCTGACTTTC.

The CDR3 region has the DNA TGTGCCAGCAGTGTCCGACTAGCGGGAAATGAGCAGTTCTTC. Translating gives CASSVRLAGNEQFF. This chain uses TRBV2 with TRBJ2-1, with TRBD2 identical over 11 bases. Unmatched junction bases numbered 3, after V lost 4 bases and J lost 7 bases. The CDR3 has 14 amino acids. Germline V gives CDR1 SNHLY, CDR2 FYNNEI.

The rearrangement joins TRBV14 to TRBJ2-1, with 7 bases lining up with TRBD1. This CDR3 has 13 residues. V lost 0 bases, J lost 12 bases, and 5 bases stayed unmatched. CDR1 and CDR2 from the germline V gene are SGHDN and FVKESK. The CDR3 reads CASSQDTGVGQFF. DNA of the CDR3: TGTGCCAGCAGCCAAGATACAGGGGTAGGGCAGTTCTTC.

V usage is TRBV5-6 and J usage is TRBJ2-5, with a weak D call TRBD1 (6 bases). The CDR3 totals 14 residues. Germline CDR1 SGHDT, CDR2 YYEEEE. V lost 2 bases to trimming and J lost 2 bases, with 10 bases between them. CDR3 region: CASSFGQPQETQYF. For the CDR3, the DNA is TGTGCCAGCAGCTTCGGACAGCCTCAAGAGACCCAGTACTTC.

In DNA form, the CDR3 reads TGTGCCAGCAGCTATACAGCGGGCGCTTTCTTT. Amino acid sequence: CASSYTAGAFF. The chain recombines TRBV28 with TRBJ1-1; D gene unclear. Per germline, CDR1 MDHEN and CDR2 SYDVKM. The V gene lost 6 bases and the J gene lost 11 bases, with 13 bases spanning the gap. The CDR3 is made up of 11 amino acids.

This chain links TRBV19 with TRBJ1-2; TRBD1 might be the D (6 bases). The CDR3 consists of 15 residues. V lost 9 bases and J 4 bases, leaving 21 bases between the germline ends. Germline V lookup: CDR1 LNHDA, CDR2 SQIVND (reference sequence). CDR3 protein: CASLLRDNVPYGYTF. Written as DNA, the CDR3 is TGTGCCAGCCTTTTAAGGGACAACGTACCCTATGGCTACACCTTC.